Listed here are 23 T cell receptor beta chains from one sample, sequenced in a study of cytomegalovirus exposure and HLA in healthy donors. It was with 60 Vbeta and 13 Jbeta primers that the PCR ran. The method was immunoSEQ multiplex PCR; TCRdb's version includes in-frame clones alone and lacks a portion of them. This repertoire shows approximately 130,000 clones, 75% to 85% found once; its top ten account for about 1.4%. Sequenced sample: PBMCs. The source is a woman between 40 and 55 years old in good health and CMV-seronegative.

The chain has TRBV28 and TRBJ1-2, with a tentative D call TRBD1 (5 bases). Germline V gives CDR1 MDHEN, CDR2 SYDVKM. The CDR3 has 14 amino acids. Trimming stripped 5 bases from V and 5 bases from J, with 15 bases between. The CDR3 DNA reads TGTGCCAGCAGTCAACAAAGGGGAAAATATGGCTACACCTTC. Translating gives CASSQQRGKYGYTF.

This rearrangement joins TRBV7-9 to TRBJ2-1; 7 bases fit TRBD1. CDR3 length: 12 residues. V trimming: 5 bases; J trimming: 15 bases; junction bases outside the gene matches: 10. CDR1 is SEHNR and CDR2 is FQNEAQ in the germline V gene (reference sequence). Written as DNA, the CDR3 is TGTGCCAGCAGCCCACATCCGGGACAGACGTTCTTC. It encodes CASSPHPGQTFF.

This clone was seen a handful of times. The chain joins TRBV6-1 to TRBJ2-3, with D perhaps matching TRBD1 (5 bases). The CDR3 covers 15 residues. V gave up 2 bases and J gave up 0 bases, with 9 bases separating them. CDR1 and CDR2 from the germline V gene are MNHNS and SASEGT. DNA for the CDR3: TGTGCCAGCAGTGAACGACAGCCGAGCACAGATACGCAGTATTTT. This gives the protein CASSERQPSTDTQYF.

The V call is TRBV6-5, the J call TRBJ1-6; TRBD1 matches 7 bases. Germline CDR1 and CDR2: MNHEY and SVGAGI. Trimming removed 5 bases from V and 7 bases from J; junction bases left unmatched: 8. The CDR3 has 15 residues. The CDR3 sequence is CASSNKQGRNSPLHF. CDR3 sequence (DNA): TGTGCCAGCAGTAACAAACAGGGGAGGAATTCACCCCTCCACTTT.

The V call is TRBV9, the J call TRBJ1-2; TRBD1 matches 12 bases. The CDR3 is 17 residues long. Germline V lookup: CDR1 SGDLS, CDR2 YYNGEE. The trim removed 2 bases at V and 2 bases at J, leaving 7 bases unmatched. This CDR3 is CASSVTGQGALNYGYTF. The DNA of the CDR3 is TGTGCCAGCAGCGTCACGGGACAGGGGGCCCTAAACTATGGCTACACCTTC.

The chain combines TRBV2 with TRBJ1-4; 7 bases are shared with TRBD1. The CDR3 contains 16 residues. The germline gives CDR1 SNHLY, CDR2 FYNNEI. V lost 5 bases, J lost 8 bases, and 14 bases stayed unmatched. CDR3 residues: CASSPDPRGRGEKLFF. CDR3 sequence (DNA): TGTGCCAGCAGTCCGGACCCAAGGGGGCGCGGGGAAAAACTGTTTTTT.

This clone has more than one count but fewer than ten. The rearrangement uses TRBV6-1 and TRBJ2-3; TRBD2 matches 14 bases. V shed 3 bases, J shed 4 bases, and the junction held 0 bases outside the gene matches. The CDR3 has 15 amino acids. The V gene's germline CDR1 is MNHNS and CDR2 SASEGT. The CDR3 DNA reads as TGTGCCAGCAGTGAGACTAGCGGGGGGGCAGATACGCAGTATTTT. Amino acid sequence: CASSETSGGADTQYF.

This CDR3 reads CASSLGLADSETQYF. CDR3 in DNA: TGTGCCAGCAGCTTAGGACTAGCGGATTCAGAGACCCAGTACTTC. V usage is TRBV7-3 and J usage is TRBJ2-5; the match to TRBD2 covers 10 bases. The CDR3 is 15 amino acids. Germline values: CDR1 SGHTA, CDR2 FQGTGA. V was pared by 2 bases and J by 4 bases, with 4 bases of the junction left unmatched.

The chain couples TRBV6-5 to TRBJ1-3; D might be TRBD1 (6 bases). This CDR3 contains 15 residues. V shed 0 bases and J shed 4 bases, with 10 bases lying between them. Looked up from germline, CDR1 is MNHEY and CDR2 is SVGAGI. Written as DNA, the CDR3 is TGTGCCAGCAGTTACTCGTGGGGGGGCGGAAACACCATATATTTT. This codes for CASSYSWGGGNTIYF.

The V and J genes are TRBV5-8 and TRBJ1-2; a weak D match, TRBD1 (6 bases). This CDR3 region has 17 residues. The germline V gene has CDR1 SGHTS and CDR2 YDEGEE. V was cut by 0 bases and J by 2 bases, with 17 bases left in between. CDR3 sequence: CASSLVSGTPKNYGYTF. The CDR3 DNA sequence: TGTGCCAGCAGCTTGGTCAGCGGGACACCTAAGAACTATGGCTACACCTTC.

V gene TRBV5-1 combines with J gene TRBJ1-2; D gene ambiguous. Germline lookup yields CDR1 SGHRS and CDR2 YFSETQ. V lost 5 bases, J lost 2 bases, and 16 bases lay in between. The CDR3 covers 15 residues. The CDR3 bases are TGCGCCAGCAGTCCCGGGTTGGCAGAGAACTATGGCTACACCTTC. The encoded protein is CASSPGLAENYGYTF.

The chain is built from TRBV6-5 and TRBJ1-4; D gene ambiguous. Looked up from germline, CDR1 is MNHEY and CDR2 is SVGAGI. V gave up 6 bases and J gave up 2 bases, with 10 bases separating them. The CDR3 has 14 amino acids. CDR3 bases: TGTGCCAGCAGCCGTAGTAAGACTAATGAAAAACTGTTTTTT. It specifies CASSRSKTNEKLFF.

This clone came up a few times. Here the CDR3 DNA reads TGTGCCAGCAGTTACTCACGGTCGGGGATCACGAACGAGCAGTACTTC. Residues: CASSYSRSGITNEQYF. The rearrangement links TRBV6-6 to TRBJ2-7; possible D gene TRBD2, 5 bases. Per germline, CDR1 MNHNY and CDR2 SVGAGI (reference sequence). V shed 0 bases and J shed 5 bases, with 17 bases lying between them. There are 16 residues in the CDR3.

V and J are TRBV5-1 and TRBJ2-4; 8 bases fit TRBD2. CDR3 size: 16 residues. CDR1 and CDR2 (germline): SGHRS, YFSETQ. After removal of 4 bases from V and 1 base from J, the junction contained 7 bases not matched to a gene. DNA for the CDR3: TGCGCCAGCAGCCCCGTTTCTAGCGGGGCCAAAAACATTCAGTACTTC. Residues: CASSPVSSGAKNIQYF. Full variable domain (remainder filled in from reference TRBV5-1 and TRBJ2-4): KAGVTQTPRYLIKTRGQQVTLSCSPISGHRSVSWYQQTPGQGLQFLFEYFSETQRNKGNFPGRFSGRQFSNSRSEMNVSTLELGDSALYLCASSPVSSGAKNIQYFGAGTRLSVL.

This chain connects TRBV6-4 to TRBJ2-2; D gene uncertain. Trimming pared 1 base from V and 7 bases from J, leaving 4 bases between. The CDR3 runs 12 residues. Germline V CDR1 and CDR2: MRHNA, SNTAGT. DNA for the CDR3: TGTGCCAGCAGTGACTTGAGCGGGGAGCTGTTTTTT. Protein: CASSDLSGELFF.

The gene calls are TRBV2 and TRBJ2-7; D unresolved. V lost 7 bases and J 3 bases, leaving 10 bases between the germline ends. Germline-derived CDR1 and CDR2 are SNHLY and FYNNEI. The CDR3 loop spans 12 amino acids. In nucleotides, the CDR3 is TGTGCCAGCAAAGTCCTCAGCTACGAGCAGTACTTC. Translation gives CASKVLSYEQYF.

V and J are TRBV5-5 and TRBJ1-5; no reliable D call. V was cut by 5 bases and J by 0 bases, with 6 bases left in between. The CDR3 has 13 amino acids. The germline CDR1 and CDR2 sequences are SGHKS and YYEKEE (reference sequence). The CDR3, as DNA: TGTGCCAGCAGGGGAGATAGCAATCAGCCCCAGCATTTT. The encoded protein is CASRGDSNQPQHF.

The gene calls are TRBV2 and TRBJ1-5; no clear D gene. Trimming removed 2 bases from V and 3 bases from J, with 8 bases in between. There are 14 residues in the CDR3. The germline gives CDR1 SNHLY, CDR2 FYNNEI. CDR3 coding DNA: TGTGCCAGCAGTGAAAGCGGCCCCAATCAGCCCCAGCATTTT. Translation: CASSESGPNQPQHF.

This chain links TRBV25-1 with TRBJ2-7; 7 bases are shared with TRBD1. Germline V CDR1 and CDR2: MGHDK, SYGVNS. The V and J ends lost 3 bases and 6 bases, in that order; junction bases with no gene match: 11. The CDR3 contains 15 residues. The CDR3 sequence is CASSDPGQAKAEQYF. CDR3 DNA sequence: TGTGCCAGCAGTGATCCCGGACAGGCCAAAGCCGAGCAGTACTTC.

The J gene is TRBJ1-5, the V gene TRBV5-1; 7 positions agree with TRBD1. Per the germline V gene, CDR1 is SGHRS and CDR2 is YFSETQ. The CDR3 runs to 17 residues. The ends lost 2 bases at V and 2 bases at J; junction bases unmatched: 10. The CDR3 spells CASSLEGAGQGNQPQHF. The CDR3 DNA sequence: TGCGCCAGCAGCTTAGAGGGGGCAGGCCAAGGCAATCAGCCCCAGCATTTT.

The chain uses TRBV19 and TRBJ1-2; the D is unclear. Trimming took 0 bases from V and 4 from J, leaving 9 bases between them. CDR3 length equals 14 residues. The germline gives CDR1 LNHDA, CDR2 SQIVND (reference sequence). The CDR3 nucleotides are TGTGCCAGTAGTATAGATTCCCAGTTCTATGGCTACACCTTC. Translated, it gives CASSIDSQFYGYTF.

This chain joins TRBV19 and TRBJ2-2, with D possibly being TRBD2 (6 bases). The CDR3 runs to 16 residues. Germline V lookup: CDR1 LNHDA, CDR2 SQIVND (reference sequence). V lost 0 bases and J lost 4, with 12 bases in between. CDR3 sequence reads: CASSIDVGRRTGELFF. The CDR3 DNA reads as TGTGCCAGTAGTATAGATGTAGGGAGGCGCACCGGGGAGCTGTTTTTT.

As to this clone: The sample contains more than one DNA sequence encoding this CDR3. V and J are TRBV6-5 and TRBJ1-1, with 10 bases matching TRBD1. CDR1 is MNHEY and CDR2 is SVGAGI in the germline V gene. With 6 bases clipped from V and 3 bases from J, the junction kept 4 bases outside the gene matches. The CDR3 consists of 14 residues. The CDR3 is CASSRDRGYTEAFF. CDR3 DNA: TGTGCCAGCAGCCGGGACAGGGGATACACTGAAGCTTTCTTT.